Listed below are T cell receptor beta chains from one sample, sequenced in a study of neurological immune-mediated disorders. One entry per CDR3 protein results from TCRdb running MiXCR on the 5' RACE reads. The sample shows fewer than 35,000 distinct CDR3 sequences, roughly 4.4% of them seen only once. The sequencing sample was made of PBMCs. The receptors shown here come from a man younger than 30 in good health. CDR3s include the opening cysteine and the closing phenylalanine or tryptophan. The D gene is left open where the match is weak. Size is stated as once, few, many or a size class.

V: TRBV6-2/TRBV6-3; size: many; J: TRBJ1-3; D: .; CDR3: CATQKIFVELLSGNTIYF; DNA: TGTGCCACCCAAAAAATCTTCGTGGAACTGCTCTCTGGAAACACCATATATTTT
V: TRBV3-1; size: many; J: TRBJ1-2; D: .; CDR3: CASSPSGTDYGYTF; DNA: TGTGCCAGCAGCCCAAGCGGGACGGACTATGGCTACACCTTC
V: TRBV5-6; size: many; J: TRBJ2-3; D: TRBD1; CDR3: CASSRQGDTGTQYF; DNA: TGTGCCAGCAGCCGACAGGGTGACACCGGTACGCAGTATTTT
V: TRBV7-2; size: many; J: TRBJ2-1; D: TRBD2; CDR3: CASSLQRGGGEQFF; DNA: TGTGCCAGCAGCTTACAGCGGGGGGGCGGTGAGCAGTTCTTC
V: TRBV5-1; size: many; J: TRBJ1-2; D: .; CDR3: CASSYRVEYGYTF; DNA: TGCGCCAGCAGTTACAGGGTTGAATATGGCTACACCTTC
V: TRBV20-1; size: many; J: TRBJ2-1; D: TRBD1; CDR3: CSAVPGQGAGGGYNEQFF; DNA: TGCAGTGCTGTACCGGGACAGGGGGCCGGCGGGGGGTACAATGAGCAGTTCTTC
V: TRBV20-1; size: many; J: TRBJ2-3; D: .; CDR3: CSASNPRVTDTQYF; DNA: TGCAGTGCTAGTAACCCGCGGGTGACAGATACGCAGTATTTT
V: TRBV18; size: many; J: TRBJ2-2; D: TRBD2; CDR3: CASSPRPGLAGGQTGELFF; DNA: TGTGCCAGCTCACCACGTCCTGGACTAGCGGGGGGCCAAACCGGGGAGCTGTTTTTT
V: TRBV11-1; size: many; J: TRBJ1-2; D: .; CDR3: CASSLGTGPNYGYTF; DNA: TGTGCCAGCAGCTTAGGGACCGGACCTAACTATGGCTACACCTTC
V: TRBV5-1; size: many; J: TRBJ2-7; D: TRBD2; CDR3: CASRPSSSGGARYF; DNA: TGCGCCAGCAGACCCTCCTCTAGCGGGGGGGCCCGGTACTTC
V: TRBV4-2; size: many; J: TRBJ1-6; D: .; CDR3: CASSRGVLGAGTYNSPLHF; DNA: TGTGCCAGCAGCCGAGGGGTGTTGGGGGCGGGAACTTATAATTCACCCCTCCACTTT
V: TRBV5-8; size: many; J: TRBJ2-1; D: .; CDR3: CACVRALINEQFF; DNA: TGTGCCTGCGTTCGGGCCCTCATCAATGAGCAGTTCTTC
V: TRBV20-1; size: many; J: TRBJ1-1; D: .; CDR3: CSARDPGRNTEAFF; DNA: TGCAGTGCTAGAGATCCAGGCCGGAACACTGAAGCTTTCTTT
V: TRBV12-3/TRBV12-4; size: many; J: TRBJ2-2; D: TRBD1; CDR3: CASSLFRDRGPGELFF; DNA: TGTGCCAGCAGTTTATTTAGGGACAGGGGGCCCGGGGAGCTGTTTTTT
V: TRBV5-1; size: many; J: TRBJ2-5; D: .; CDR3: CASSTGTQSETQYF; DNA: TGCGCCAGCAGTACCGGGACCCAGAGCGAGACCCAGTACTTC
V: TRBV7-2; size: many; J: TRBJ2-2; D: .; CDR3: CASSPGQYTGELFF; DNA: TGTGCCAGCAGCCCCGGACAGTACACCGGGGAGCTGTTTTTT
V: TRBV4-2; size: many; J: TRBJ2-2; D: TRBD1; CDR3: CASSQVSGQGGTGELFF; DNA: TGTGCCAGCAGCCAAGTTTCAGGACAGGGAGGAACCGGGGAGCTGTTTTTT
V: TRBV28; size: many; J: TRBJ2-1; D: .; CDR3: CASSPPTDEQFF; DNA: TGTGCCAGCAGTCCGCCTACCGATGAGCAGTTCTTC
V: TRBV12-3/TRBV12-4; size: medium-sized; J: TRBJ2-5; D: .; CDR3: CASSLNHQETQYF; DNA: TGTGCCAGCAGTTTGAACCACCAAGAGACCCAGTACTTC
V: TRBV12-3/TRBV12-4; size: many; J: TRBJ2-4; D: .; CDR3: CASSLGDFGGPVAKNIQYF; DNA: TGTGCCAGCAGTTTAGGGGACTTCGGGGGCCCCGTAGCCAAAAACATTCAGTACTTC
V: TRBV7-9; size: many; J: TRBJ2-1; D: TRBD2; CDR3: CASSLVPSGVYNEQFF; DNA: TGTGCCAGCAGCTTAGTTCCTAGCGGGGTCTACAATGAGCAGTTCTTC
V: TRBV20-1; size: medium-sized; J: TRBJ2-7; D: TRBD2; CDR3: CSARGGTSGGEQYF; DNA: TGCAGTGCTAGAGGGGGGACTAGCGGGGGAGAGCAGTACTTC
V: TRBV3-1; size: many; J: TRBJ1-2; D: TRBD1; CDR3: CASSQNTGVVVGYTF; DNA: TGTGCCAGCAGCCAAAATACAGGGGTAGTAGTTGGCTACACCTTC
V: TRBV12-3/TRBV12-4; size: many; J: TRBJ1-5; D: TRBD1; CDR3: CASSSGTGVNNQPQHF; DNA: TGTGCCAGCAGTTCCGGGACAGGGGTGAACAATCAGCCCCAGCATTTT
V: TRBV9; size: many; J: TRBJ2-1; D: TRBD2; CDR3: CASSVEGGGAIEDEQFF; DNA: TGTGCCAGCAGCGTAGAAGGCGGGGGGGCCATAGAAGATGAGCAGTTCTTC
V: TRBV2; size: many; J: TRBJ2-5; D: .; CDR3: CASSDSPTQYF; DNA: TGTGCCAGCAGTGATTCCCCTACCCAGTACTTC
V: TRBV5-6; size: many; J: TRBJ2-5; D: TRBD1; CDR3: CASSDRVQETQYF; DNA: TGTGCCAGCAGCGACAGGGTCCAAGAGACCCAGTACTTC
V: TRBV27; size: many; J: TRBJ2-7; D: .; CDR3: CAIGRAPEDEQYF; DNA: TGTGCCATCGGTCGGGCCCCTGAGGACGAGCAGTACTTC